This T cell receptor beta chain is drawn from a study of regulatory T cells in long-lasting Graves disease. Study-wide results and limits: There was favoring of TRBV28, TRBJ1-2 and TRBJ2-5 in persistent disease.

The CDR3 consists of 14 residues. Trimming at V came to 8 bases and at J to 5 bases, leaving 6 bases not matched to a gene. CDR1 is SQVTM and CDR2 is ANQGSEA in the germline V gene. Time point defined: newly diagnosed GD, antithyroid drugs for less than 3 months. Generation of the TCR library employed RNA extracted from PBMCs. The TCR beta library used iRepertoire HTBI primers with Arm-PCR amplification of CDR3. One entry per CDR3 protein, called by TCRdb with MiXCR from the multiplex PCR reads. The sample carries under 700,000 distinct CDR3 sequences, 15% to 20% recorded once. As concerns this clonotype: Its cognate antigen is unknown.

The data were also submitted as part of a second study, on T cells in Graves' hyperthyroidism and ophthalmopathy. From that report: Hyperthyroidism was newly diagnosed in patients aged 18 to 65 (duration under 2 months). Among clonotypes expanded in thyroid above 0.001, most were also found in blood.

The origin of this receptor is a woman aged 35 to 59 with Graves disease. The chain couples TRBV29-1 to TRBJ2-2; TRBD2 aligns across 12 bases. The sequencing here drew on peripheral blood mononuclear cells (PBMCs), taken at new diagnosis, from a patient treated with antithyroid drugs. CDR3 DNA sequence: TGCAGCTCCTCCGGGACTAGCGGGACCGGGGAGCTGTTTTTT. Its translation is CSSSGTSGTGELFF.